These 32 T cell receptor beta chains came from one sample sequenced in a study of T cells in localized non-small cell lung cancer. TCRdb's table, derived via immunoSEQ multiplex PCR, lists solely in-frame clones and lacks some. The table has tens of thousands of clones, around 85% seen once. The sample was PBMCs, taken before any cancer treatment. These receptors were obtained from a man aged 35 to 69 with stage II squamous cell lung carcinoma.

This chain uses TRBV9 with TRBJ2-1, with TRBD2 identical over 8 bases. CDR3 length: 15 amino acids. The V and J ends lost 0 bases and 6 bases, in that order; junction bases with no gene match: 5. The germline CDR1 and CDR2 sequences are SGDLS and YYNGEE. The CDR3 loop is CASSVGGGGTNEQFF. CDR3 coding DNA: TGTGCCAGCAGCGTAGGAGGCGGGGGGACCAATGAGCAGTTCTTC.

The chain carries TRBV5-4 and TRBJ2-5, with D perhaps assigned TRBD1 or TRBD2 (7 bases each). This CDR3 has 14 residues. Trimming took 0 bases from V and 5 from J, leaving 11 bases between them. Germline lookup yields CDR1 SGHNT and CDR2 YYREEE (reference sequence). The CDR3 reads CASSLGQGGETQYF. The CDR3 nucleotides read TGTGCCAGCAGCTTGGGGCAGGGGGGGGAGACCCAGTACTTC. The whole variable domain, filled in from reference TRBV5-4 and TRBJ2-5, reads ETGVTQSPTHLIKTRGQQVTLRCSSQSGHNTVSWYQQALGQGPQFIFQYYREEENGRGNFPPRFSGLQFPNYSSELNVNALELDDSALYLCASSLGQGGETQYFGPGTRLLVL.

This chain links TRBV11-2 with TRBJ1-2; no firm D call. CDR3 size: 11 residues. Germline assignment: CDR1 SGHAT and CDR2 FQNNGV. V gave up 11 bases and J gave up 0 bases, with 7 bases separating them. The CDR3 loop is CAVGPNYGYTF. The CDR3 DNA reads as TGTGCCGTCGGGCCTAACTATGGCTACACCTTC. Full variable domain (outside the CDR3, taken from reference TRBV11-2 and TRBJ1-2): EAGVAQSPRYKIIEKRQSVAFWCNPISGHATLYWYQQILGQGPKLLIQFQNNGVVDDSQLPKDRFSAERLKGVDSTLKIQPAKLEDSAVYLCAVGPNYGYTFGSGTRLTVV.

The V call is TRBV7-3, the J call TRBJ2-5; 7 bases match TRBD2. The CDR3 contains 15 residues. Germline CDR1 SGHTA, CDR2 FQGTGA. V lost 2 bases to trimming and J lost 5 bases; unmatched junction nucleotides: 8. CDR3 nucleotides: TGTGCCAGCAGCTTACAAGAAGGGCGGGGGGAGACCCAGTACTTC. The encoded protein is CASSLQEGRGETQYF.

The gene calls are TRBV28 and TRBJ2-1; 7 bases line up with TRBD1. CDR1 is MDHEN and CDR2 is SYDVKM in the germline V gene. After removal of 10 bases from V and 7 bases from J, the junction contained 13 bases not matched to a gene. The CDR3 is made up of 14 amino acids. CDR3 sequence (DNA): TGTGCCACCCGGCCGGGACAGAGAACTAATGAGCAGTTCTTC. Its protein product is CATRPGQRTNEQFF. The full variable domain, in which reference TRBV28 and TRBJ2-1 provide the parts outside the CDR3, is DVKVTQSSRYLVKRTGEKVFLECVQDMDHENMFWYRQDPGLGLRLIYFSYDVKMKEKGDIPEGYSVSREKKERFSLILESASTNQTSMYLCATRPGQRTNEQFFGPGTRLTVL.

V is TRBV6-5 and J is TRBJ2-2; maybe TRBD1 (5 bases). CDR3 length: 15 residues. Looked up from germline, CDR1 is MNHEY and CDR2 is SVGAGI. V was clipped by 6 bases and J by 0 bases, with 11 bases between them. Here the CDR3 DNA reads TGTGCCAGCAGGACACGGACACCGAACACCGGGGAGCTGTTTTTT. Residues: CASRTRTPNTGELFF.

V gene TRBV5-4 combines with J gene TRBJ2-5, with D perhaps TRBD2 (6 bases). Germline V gene lookup returns CDR1 SGHNT and CDR2 YYREEE (reference sequence). With 4 bases removed from V and 5 bases from J, the gap between germline ends came to 15 bases. This CDR3 has 14 residues. In DNA form, the CDR3 reads TGTGCCAGCAGCGCGGACCTGGGGGGTGAGACCCAGTACTTC. Its translation: CASSADLGGETQYF.

This clone has just a few counts. The chain links TRBV6-6 to TRBJ1-5; tentatively, D is TRBD1 (5 bases). Trimming took 6 bases from V and 6 from J, leaving 15 bases between them. Germline assignment: CDR1 MNHNY and CDR2 SVGAGI (reference sequence). This CDR3 spans 14 amino acids. CDR3 nucleotide sequence: TGTGCCAGCAGCCCCTCCGTAGGGACTCAGCCCCAGCATTTT. This gives the protein CASSPSVGTQPQHF.

The chain joins TRBV1 to TRBJ2-1; the table's D call, TRBD2, was not checked against the DNA. TRBV1 is a pseudogene segment. The CDR3 runs 22 residues. Written as DNA, the CDR3 is TGCACCAGCAGCCAAGAGAATCTTTCCGGGACTAGCGGGAGGAGCTCCTACAATGAGCAGTTCTTC. Residues: CTSSQENLSGTSGRSSYNEQFF.

The chain carries TRBV29-1 and TRBJ1-2; D gene ambiguous. V lost 3 bases and J 3 bases, leaving 14 bases between the germline ends. Per the germline V gene, CDR1 is SQVTM and CDR2 is ANQGSEA. The CDR3 has 14 residues. The CDR3 here is CSVEEDGTYYGYTF. The CDR3 DNA follows: TGCAGCGTTGAGGAAGATGGCACGTACTATGGCTACACCTTC.

The chain joins TRBV7-8 to TRBJ2-3; 7 positions agree with TRBD1. V dropped 3 bases and J dropped 4; count of bases not matched to a gene: 7. This CDR3 spans 15 amino acids. CDR1 and CDR2 from the germline V gene are SGHVS and FQNEAQ. The CDR3 DNA sequence: TGTGCCAGCAGCTTCCGACAGGGAATTGCAGATACGCAGTATTTT. Translation: CASSFRQGIADTQYF.

This chain connects TRBV18 to TRBJ2-3, with 7 bases fitting TRBD1. The V gene end was trimmed by 1 base and the J gene end by 0 bases; junction bases not matched to a gene: 1. The CDR3 sequence is 15 residues long. CDR1 is KGHSH and CDR2 is LQKENI in the germline V gene. The chain's CDR3 is CASSPQGASTDTQYF. In DNA form, the CDR3 reads TGTGCCAGCTCACCACAGGGGGCGAGCACAGATACGCAGTATTTT.

The rearrangement links TRBV13 to TRBJ2-3, with D tentatively TRBD2 (6 bases). Germline lookup yields CDR1 PRHDT and CDR2 FYEKMQ (reference sequence). The length of the CDR3 is 13 residues. V lost 6 bases to trimming and J lost 4 bases, with 11 bases between them. This CDR3 is CASRGTSPDTQYF. The CDR3, as DNA: TGTGCCAGCAGGGGGACTTCGCCAGATACGCAGTATTTT.

The rearrangement joins TRBV5-6 to TRBJ1-2; TRBD1 matches at 8 bases. Germline assignment: CDR1 SGHDT and CDR2 YYEEEE. V lost 4 bases, J lost 3 bases, and 8 bases stayed unmatched. This CDR3 region has 15 residues. The CDR3 spells CASSPMDREYYGYTF. The CDR3 coding sequence is TGTGCCAGCAGCCCAATGGACAGGGAGTACTATGGCTACACCTTC.

V and J are TRBV5-6 and TRBJ1-2, with unresolved D. CDR1 and CDR2 from the germline V gene are SGHDT and YYEEEE. The CDR3 is made up of 13 amino acids. The V gene lost 4 bases and the J gene lost 3 bases, with 10 bases spanning the gap. The CDR3 DNA reads as TGTGCCAGCAGCGCGGACGGAGACTATGGCTACACCTTC. This codes for CASSADGDYGYTF.

The rearrangement links TRBV27 to TRBJ2-7, with D possibly TRBD2 on 6 matching bases. Between the trimmed V and J ends, which lost 8 bases and 1 base, there was a span of 9 bases. CDR1 MNHEY and CDR2 SMNVEV come from the germline V gene (reference sequence). This CDR3 comprises 12 residues. The CDR3 reads CASWGTSYEQYF. CDR3 bases: TGTGCCAGCTGGGGGACTTCCTACGAGCAGTACTTC.

The V gene is TRBV12-5, the J gene TRBJ1-2; D not certain. V shed 1 base and J shed 0 bases, with 9 bases lying between them. Germline CDR1 and CDR2: LGHNT and FRNRAP. This CDR3 contains 15 residues. CDR3 sequence: CASGLESFTNYGYTF. CDR3 sequence (DNA): TGTGCTAGTGGTTTGGAGTCATTCACTAACTATGGCTACACCTTC. Looking up the rest from reference TRBV12-5 and TRBJ1-2 gives the full variable domain: DARVTQTPRHKVTEMGQEVTMRCQPILGHNTVFWYRQTMMQGLELLAYFRNRAPLDDSGMPKDRFSAEMPDATLATLKIQPSEPRDSAVYFCASGLESFTNYGYTFGSGTRLTVV.

This sequence joins TRBV2 and TRBJ2-4, with D hard to call. Germline CDR1 and CDR2: SNHLY and FYNNEI. The CDR3 is made up of 12 amino acids. V gave up 7 bases and J gave up 8 bases, with 12 bases separating them. The CDR3 nucleotides read TGTGCCAGCAATCAGGATGGTGACATTCAGTACTTC. It translates to CASNQDGDIQYF.

This clone showed up just once. This chain joins TRBV7-9 and TRBJ2-1; 14 positions match TRBD2. The J segment lost 7 bases and the V segment lost 4 bases, leaving 3 bases of the junction unmatched. From germline, CDR1 is SEHNR and CDR2 FQNEAQ (reference sequence). The CDR3 is made up of 15 amino acids. In DNA, the CDR3 is TGTGCCAGCAGCTGGACTAGCGGGGGGCCAAATGAGCAGTTCTTC. It yields the protein CASSWTSGGPNEQFF.

This chain joins TRBV5-1 and TRBJ2-1, with 7 bases aligning to TRBD2. The CDR3 consists of 15 residues. J was trimmed by 3 bases and V by 2 bases; bases with no gene match: 5. Looked up from germline, CDR1 is SGHRS and CDR2 is YFSETQ. In DNA form, the CDR3 reads TGCGCCAGCAGCTTTCGGGGGGAATACTACAATGAGCAGTTCTTC. Its protein product is CASSFRGEYYNEQFF.

The genes are TRBV5-1 and TRBJ1-1, with D perhaps TRBD1 (6 bases). The germline gives CDR1 SGHRS, CDR2 YFSETQ. The CDR3 totals 14 residues. V was clipped by 4 bases and J by 5 bases, with 15 bases between them. CDR3 nucleotide sequence: TGCGCCAGCAGCCCAGGGACACCTTATACTGAAGCTTTCTTT. Translated, it gives CASSPGTPYTEAFF.

The chain is built from TRBV4-2 and TRBJ1-4; D gene unclear. CDR1 LGHNA and CDR2 YNFKEQ come from the germline V gene. Trimming took off 2 bases at V and 7 bases at J, with 11 bases between the two ends. The CDR3 loop spans 14 amino acids. The CDR3 DNA sequence: TGTGCCAGCAGCCAAAATGCGGAGGGTGAAAAACTGTTTTTT. Protein sequence: CASSQNAEGEKLFF.

The V call is TRBV30, the J call TRBJ1-1, with D possibly being TRBD1 (5 bases). Germline V gene sequence: CDR1 GTSNPN, CDR2 SVGIG (reference sequence). The CDR3 runs 14 residues. V gave up 0 bases and J gave up 1 base, with 9 bases separating them. The CDR3 DNA sequence: TGTGCCTGGAGTGTCGGGACGACGAACACTGAAGCTTTCTTT. This encodes CAWSVGTTNTEAFF.

This chain uses TRBV6-6 with TRBJ2-2, with no clear D. Germline V gene sequence: CDR1 MNHNY, CDR2 SVGAGI (reference sequence). CDR3 length equals 16 residues. The V gene lost 0 bases and the J gene lost 4 bases, with 12 bases spanning the gap. The CDR3 nucleotides are TGTGCCAGCAGTTACTCGATGGGAAGAGGCACCGGGGAGCTGTTTTTT. Residues: CASSYSMGRGTGELFF.

The chain employs TRBV6-1 and TRBJ2-1, with D possibly TRBD2 on 5 matching bases. The V gene's germline CDR1 is MNHNS and CDR2 SASEGT. V was cut by 0 bases and J by 12 bases, with 15 bases left in between. This CDR3 has 14 residues. DNA for the CDR3: TGTGCCAGCAGTGAAGCGCGAGGAGGCAAGGGGCAGTTCTTC. Amino acid sequence: CASSEARGGKGQFF.

The V and J genes are TRBV27 and TRBJ1-1; 7 bases align to TRBD1. J was trimmed by 1 base and V by 2 bases; bases with no gene match: 4. CDR1 MNHEY and CDR2 SMNVEV come from the germline V gene (reference sequence). The CDR3 sequence is 15 residues long. DNA for the CDR3: TGTGCCAGCAGTTTACATCCAGGGGGGAACACTGAAGCTTTCTTT. Its protein product is CASSLHPGGNTEAFF.

The chain combines TRBV28 with TRBJ1-2; unclear D gene. The V gene's germline CDR1 is MDHEN and CDR2 SYDVKM. The CDR3 is 12 amino acids. V was trimmed by 2 bases and J by 4 bases, leaving 5 bases between them. The CDR3 coding sequence is TGTGCCAGCAGTTTACACCTCTATGGCTACACCTTC. This sequence encodes CASSLHLYGYTF.

The gene calls are TRBV6-5 and TRBJ2-2; D might be TRBD2 (5 bases). Germline CDR1 and CDR2: MNHEY and SVGAGI. V was shortened by 0 bases and J by 8 bases, with 7 bases between the two germline ends. The CDR3 covers 13 residues. CDR3 DNA: TGTGCCAGCAGTTACTCGACGGGGGGGGAGCTGTTTTTT. The encoded protein is CASSYSTGGELFF.

The chain is built from TRBV7-2 and TRBJ2-3; D is ambiguous. V was shortened by 4 bases and J by 4 bases, with 12 bases between the two germline ends. Germline assignment: CDR1 SGHTA and CDR2 FQGNSA. This CDR3 comprises 14 residues. The CDR3 DNA sequence: TGTGCCAGCAGCTCCGACTGGAGCGCAGATACGCAGTATTTT. Residues: CASSSDWSADTQYF.

V is TRBV9 and J is TRBJ1-2; D is undetermined. V lost 0 bases and J 7 bases, leaving 7 bases between the germline ends. The CDR3 is 12 residues long. Germline values: CDR1 SGDLS, CDR2 YYNGEE. CDR3 coding DNA: TGTGCCAGCAGCGTAGGGCGGGCTGGCTACACCTTC. Protein: CASSVGRAGYTF.

In this sample, this clone is medium-sized. The chain employs TRBV5-1 and TRBJ2-7; D remains ambiguous. Trimming pared 5 bases from V and 1 base from J, leaving 10 bases between. The CDR3 consists of 13 residues. The germline gives CDR1 SGHRS, CDR2 YFSETQ. As DNA, the CDR3 is TGCGCCAGCAGTCAGACTGAATCCTACGAGCAGTACTTC. This sequence encodes CASSQTESYEQYF.

The chain couples TRBV5-4 to TRBJ2-5; 16 bases are shared with TRBD2. The J call may be mistaken, given a closer DNA end match to TRBJ2-7. Looked up from germline, CDR1 is SGHNT and CDR2 is YYREEE (reference sequence). The CDR3 length is 19 residues. The CDR3 DNA reads as TGTGCCAGCAGCTCGCTCTCGGGACTAGCGGGGGGGCCTCTGAACGAGCAGTACTTC. Translating gives CASSSLSGLAGGPLNEQYF.